The next 8 T cell receptor beta chains were all read from a single sample in a study of beta chain features in type 1 diabetes. The sequenced template was cDNA made from the entire isolated RNA. Repertoires were generated with immunoSEQ multiplex PCR, while TCRdb's copy carries only in-frame clones and drops some. In the table there are roughly 240,000 clones, roughly 14% of which are singletons. What was sequenced was naive CD4+ T cells from blood. Receptors were obtained from a woman aged 40 to 50 in good health.

The V call is TRBV18, the J call TRBJ1-6; 7 bases fit TRBD1. The CDR3 extends over 15 amino acids. After removal of 3 bases from V and 7 bases from J, the junction contained 6 bases not matched to a gene. CDR1 and CDR2 (germline): KGHSH, LQKENI. Here the CDR3 DNA reads TGTGCCAGCTCACCTGACAGGGTGGGGAATTCACCCCTCCACTTT. Translation: CASSPDRVGNSPLHF.

This chain links TRBV7-9 with TRBJ2-5, with a tentative D call TRBD1 (6 bases). Trimming shortened V by 4 bases and J by 2 bases, and 14 bases separated the two germline ends. Germline CDR1 reads SEHNR; CDR2 reads FQNEAQ (reference sequence). The CDR3 runs 15 residues. CDR3 amino acids: CASSSNGQLQETQYF. DNA of the CDR3: TGTGCCAGCAGCTCCAACGGACAGTTACAAGAGACCCAGTACTTC.

CDR3 region: CASSSRDQPQHF. In DNA, the CDR3 is TGTGCCAGTAGTAGCAGGGATCAGCCCCAGCATTTT. The chain has TRBV19 and TRBJ1-5; tentative D call: TRBD1 (5 bases). This CDR3 has 12 residues. V gave up 4 bases and J gave up 5 bases, with 6 bases separating them. Germline CDR1 and CDR2: LNHDA and SQIVND (reference sequence).

This clone turned up a few times. The V call is TRBV19, the J call TRBJ2-6; tentatively, D is TRBD1 (5 bases). Germline V gene sequence: CDR1 LNHDA, CDR2 SQIVND (reference sequence). The CDR3 consists of 17 residues. The ends were cut back, 3 bases at V and 0 bases at J, with 12 bases in the middle. The CDR3 DNA sequence: TGTGCCAGTAGTATCTCGTACAGGCACTCTGGGGCCAACGTCCTGACTTTC. Amino acid sequence: CASSISYRHSGANVLTF. Variable domain in full (rest from reference TRBV19 and TRBJ2-6): DGGITQSPKYLFRKEGQNVTLSCEQNLNHDAMYWYRQDPGQGLRLIYYSQIVNDFQKGDIAEGYSVSREKKESFPLTVTSAQKNPTAFYLCASSISYRHSGANVLTFGAGSRLTVL.

This clone was recorded a few times. The chain has TRBV7-9 and TRBJ2-1, with D possibly TRBD1 on 6 matching bases. From germline, CDR1 is SEHNR and CDR2 FQNEAQ (reference sequence). V lost 5 bases to trimming and J lost 4 bases, with 12 bases between them. This CDR3 contains 14 residues. CDR3 region: CASSQRQAYNEQFF. Written as DNA, the CDR3 is TGTGCCAGCAGCCAGCGACAGGCGTACAATGAGCAGTTCTTC.

The chain carries TRBV11-2 and TRBJ1-5; 8 bases line up with TRBD1. Germline V gene lookup returns CDR1 SGHAT and CDR2 FQNNGV. The CDR3 is 17 amino acids. The trim removed 2 bases at V and 7 bases at J, leaving 13 bases unmatched. CDR3 nucleotides: TGTGCCAGCAGCTTATCATCACAGGGGGTTCGCAGACAGCCCCAGCATTTT. Translating it yields CASSLSSQGVRRQPQHF.

A few counts support this clone. This chain connects TRBV2 to TRBJ2-3; 8 bases fit TRBD2. Germline values: CDR1 SNHLY, CDR2 FYNNEI. Unmatched junction bases numbered 11, after V lost 6 bases and J lost 6 bases. There are 15 residues in the CDR3. CDR3 residues: CASRGSGLAADTQYF. The CDR3 DNA is TGTGCCAGCAGAGGTAGTGGACTAGCTGCCGATACGCAGTATTTT. Supplemented by reference TRBV2 and TRBJ2-3, the full variable domain reads EPEVTQTPSHQVTQMGQEVILRCVPISNHLYFYWYRQILGQKVEFLVSFYNNEISEKSEIFDDQFSVERPDGSNFTLKIRSTKLEDSAMYFCASRGSGLAADTQYFGPGTRLTVL.

This clone was observed at least ten times. The chain has TRBV5-4 and TRBJ2-7, with D possibly being TRBD1 (6 bases). CDR1 is SGHNT, CDR2 YYREEE, per germline (reference sequence). Trimming stripped 4 bases from V and 6 bases from J, with 14 bases between. The CDR3 spans 13 residues. The CDR3 DNA reads as TGTGCCAGCAGCGGGAACCAGGGGCGCGAGCAGTACTTC. Protein sequence: CASSGNQGREQYF.